What follows are 15 T cell receptor beta chains derived from one specimen sequenced in a study of cytomegalovirus exposure and HLA in healthy donors. PCR was performed using 60 Vbeta and 13 Jbeta primers. Measured with immunoSEQ multiplex PCR; TCRdb has only the in-frame clones, and not every one. The data hold around 99,000 clones, with about 80% observed a single time. The source material was PBMCs. These receptors originate from a woman in her 50s in good health and CMV-seropositive.

This clone was seen once. The chain uses TRBV19 and TRBJ1-5; D not certain. Between the trimmed V and J ends, which lost 6 bases and 3 bases, there was a span of 15 bases. In germline, CDR1 is LNHDA, CDR2 SQIVND (reference sequence). The CDR3 is 15 amino acids. CDR3 nucleotide sequence: TGTGCCAGTAGGCCCTATTCGGGTTCCAATCAGCCCCAGCATTTT. This codes for CASRPYSGSNQPQHF.

The gene calls are TRBV7-3 and TRBJ2-2, with D maybe TRBD2 (5 bases). Germline V gene data show CDR1 as SGHTA and CDR2 as FQGTGA. This CDR3 has 18 residues. Trimming stripped 1 base from V and 4 bases from J, with 19 bases between. Here the CDR3 reads CASSLSSGRSAGTGELFF. The CDR3 DNA reads as TGTGCCAGCAGCTTAAGTTCCGGGCGAAGTGCGGGCACCGGGGAGCTGTTTTTT.

The CDR3 spells CASSTGQGGAFF. CDR3 sequence (DNA): TGTGCCAGCAGTACAGGACAGGGCGGGGCTTTCTTT. V and J are TRBV7-3 and TRBJ1-1; TRBD1 matches at 8 bases. Germline CDR1 and CDR2: SGHTA and FQGTGA. This CDR3 spans 12 amino acids. J lost 11 bases, V lost 6 bases, and 8 bases had no gene match.

This clone appeared a single time. V and J are TRBV27 and TRBJ2-3; 7 bases match TRBD2. The CDR3 runs 12 residues. V shed 3 bases, J shed 11 bases, and the junction held 5 bases outside the gene matches. The germline V gene encodes CDR1 MNHEY and CDR2 SMNVEV (reference sequence). The CDR3 loop reads CASSFGGSGQYF. In nucleotides, the CDR3 is TGTGCCAGCAGTTTCGGGGGGAGTGGGCAGTATTTT.

Notes on this clone: Within the sample, other DNA sequences also encode this same CDR3. The rearrangement uses TRBV10-3 and TRBJ2-7, with D uncertain. V shed 0 bases and J shed 1 base, with 7 bases lying between them. The CDR3 sequence is 14 residues long. Germline V CDR1 and CDR2: ENHRY, SYGVKD. CDR3 region: CAISESTPSYEQYF. The DNA of the CDR3 is TGTGCCATCAGTGAGTCGACACCATCCTACGAGCAGTACTTC.

This clone appeared a few times. V usage is TRBV18 and J usage is TRBJ2-1; possible D gene TRBD2, 5 bases. Trimming cost V 2 bases and J 0 bases, with 8 bases left between them. The length of the CDR3 is 15 residues. The germline V gene encodes CDR1 KGHSH and CDR2 LQKENI. The CDR3 DNA follows: TGTGCCAGCTCACCAGTAGCGAGCTCCTACAATGAGCAGTTCTTC. It yields the protein CASSPVASSYNEQFF.

The chain carries TRBV5-5 and TRBJ2-5, with TRBD2 matching 7 bases. The ends lost 5 bases at V and 2 bases at J; junction bases unmatched: 9. Per germline, CDR1 SGHKS and CDR2 YYEKEE (reference sequence). This CDR3 is built from 15 residues. The CDR3 reads CASSSRSAGQETQYF. The CDR3 coding sequence is TGTGCCAGCAGTTCACGATCAGCGGGACAAGAGACCCAGTACTTC. The variable domain in full, completed from reference TRBV5-5 and TRBJ2-5, reads DAGVTQSPTHLIKTRGQQVTLRCSPISGHKSVSWYQQVLGQGPQFIFQYYEKEERGRGNFPDRFSARQFPNYSSELNVNALLLGDSALYLCASSSRSAGQETQYFGPGTRLLVL.

This clone occurred once. A read error may produce the germline difference seen at one junction end. The chain has TRBV9 and TRBJ2-7, with TRBD2 identical over 8 bases. Germline CDR1 and CDR2: SGDLS and YYNGEE. The CDR3 has 13 amino acids. DNA for the CDR3: TGTGCCAGCAGCGTAGATTCGGGGGGGCCTCGTCGGTTC. Amino acids: CASSVDSGGPRRF. The complete variable domain, with remaining parts taken from reference TRBV9 and TRBJ2-7, reads DSGVTQTPKHLITATGQRVTLRCSPRSGDLSVYWYQQSLDQGLQFLIQYYNGEERAKGNILERFSAQQFPDLHSELNLSSLELGDSALYFCASSVDSGGPRRFGPGTRLTVT.

This chain connects TRBV6-5 to TRBJ1-4; TRBD1 agrees at 8 bases. Per the germline V gene, CDR1 is MNHEY and CDR2 is SVGAGI. V shed 6 bases and J 11 bases; nucleotides not matched to a gene: 5. This CDR3 region has 12 residues. The CDR3 reads CASSEDRVKLFF. As DNA, the CDR3 is TGTGCCAGCAGCGAGGACAGGGTGAAACTGTTTTTT.

The DNA for the CDR3 is TGTGCCAGCTCACCGCCCGGTGATCAGCCCCAGCATTTT. Protein product: CASSPPGDQPQHF. The chain has TRBV18 and TRBJ1-5; D is uncertain. CDR3 size: 13 residues. Trimming shortened V by 3 bases and J by 5 bases, and 8 bases separated the two germline ends. Looked up from germline, CDR1 is KGHSH and CDR2 is LQKENI.

The chain links TRBV2 to TRBJ2-1; TRBD2 matches at 10 bases. This CDR3 spans 15 amino acids. Germline loops: CDR1 SNHLY, CDR2 FYNNEI. Germline trimming cut 5 bases from V and 2 bases from J; bases unmatched to any gene: 3. CDR3 nucleotides: TGTGCCAGCAGTTCCGGACTAGCGGCCTACAATGAGCAGTTCTTC. Protein sequence: CASSSGLAAYNEQFF.

This sequence joins TRBV7-2 and TRBJ2-7, with D perhaps matching TRBD2 (7 bases). Trimming removed 2 bases at V and 6 bases at J, with 17 bases between. The CDR3 extends over 15 amino acids. The germline CDR1 and CDR2 sequences are SGHTA and FQGNSA. This chain's CDR3 is CASSLRQVGRGEQYF. Here the CDR3 DNA reads TGTGCCAGCAGCTTAAGACAGGTTGGGAGGGGCGAGCAGTACTTC.

The J gene is TRBJ2-1, the V gene TRBV28, with 7 bases lining up with TRBD1. The CDR3 consists of 17 residues. Germline CDR1 MDHEN, CDR2 SYDVKM. Trimming at V came to 3 bases and at J to 7 bases, leaving 15 bases not matched to a gene. Written as DNA, the CDR3 is TGTGCCAGCAGTTTGGGCCCCTCAGGGGGTTCTTTAAATGAGCAGTTCTTC. This sequence encodes CASSLGPSGGSLNEQFF.

This sequence joins TRBV19 and TRBJ2-3; perhaps TRBD2 as D (6 bases). Germline V gene data show CDR1 as LNHDA and CDR2 as SQIVND (reference sequence). The CDR3 consists of 16 residues. V was trimmed by 4 bases and J by 1 base, leaving 15 bases between them. CDR3 DNA: TGTGCCAGTAGTACCCGACTAGGGCCAGGCACAGATACGCAGTATTTT. This encodes CASSTRLGPGTDTQYF.

Only a few counts were recorded for this clone. The V call is TRBV2, the J call TRBJ2-5; 12 nucleotides agree with TRBD1. The CDR3 extends over 16 amino acids. The germline CDR1 and CDR2 sequences are SNHLY and FYNNEI. The V and J ends lost 6 bases and 5 bases, in that order; junction bases with no gene match: 10. The DNA for the CDR3 is TGTGCCAGCAGCCCATCCGGGACAGGGGGCTCGGAGACCCAGTACTTC. Its translation is CASSPSGTGGSETQYF.